Below, 26 T cell receptor beta chains from the same sample are listed, as sequenced in a study of control samples from healthy donors and cancer patients. Data came from immunoSEQ multiplex PCR; TCRdb stores just in-frame clones and leaves some out. The sample has about 180,000 clones; roughly nine tenths are singletons. The sample taken for sequencing was blood. These receptors came from a man aged 30 to 45 in good health.

This chain connects TRBV28 to TRBJ2-5, with 9 bases matching TRBD1. This CDR3 spans 13 amino acids. Looked up from germline, CDR1 is MDHEN and CDR2 is SYDVKM. The ends lost 5 bases at V and 4 bases at J; junction bases unmatched: 2. The CDR3 DNA sequence: TGTGCCAGCAGTCCGGGACAGGGAGAGACCCAGTACTTC. As protein: CASSPGQGETQYF. The complete variable domain, with remaining parts taken from reference TRBV28 and TRBJ2-5, reads DVKVTQSSRYLVKRTGEKVFLECVQDMDHENMFWYRQDPGLGLRLIYFSYDVKMKEKGDIPEGYSVSREKKERFSLILESASTNQTSMYLCASSPGQGETQYFGPGTRLLVL.

The chain employs TRBV7-2 and TRBJ2-7, with no clear D. Between the trimmed V and J ends, which lost 1 base and 3 bases, there was a span of 1 base. CDR1 is SGHTA and CDR2 is FQGNSA in the germline V gene. The CDR3 has 11 residues. In DNA form, the CDR3 reads TGTGCCAGCAGCTTAGTCTACGAGCAGTACTTC. Translation: CASSLVYEQYF.

This chain connects TRBV7-2 to TRBJ2-3, with D hard to call. Between the trimmed V and J ends, which lost 2 bases and 4 bases, there was a span of 4 bases. Germline values: CDR1 SGHTA, CDR2 FQGNSA. The CDR3 is 12 residues long. CDR3 DNA: TGTGCCAGCAGCTTATACGCAGATACGCAGTATTTT. Its translation is CASSLYADTQYF.

The V call is TRBV5-1, the J call TRBJ2-1; 7 bases match TRBD2. Unmatched junction bases numbered 8, after V lost 0 bases and J lost 5 bases. Germline values: CDR1 SGHRS, CDR2 YFSETQ. The CDR3 is made up of 16 amino acids. CDR3: CASSLVTGGINNEQFF. The CDR3 DNA is TGCGCCAGCAGCTTGGTTACGGGAGGAATTAACAATGAGCAGTTCTTC.

This clone was recorded many times. The V gene is TRBV9, the J gene TRBJ2-7, with a possible D match to TRBD2 (5 bases). Trimming pared 4 bases from V and 9 bases from J, leaving 8 bases between. The CDR3 is 10 amino acids. Germline-derived CDR1 and CDR2 are SGDLS and YYNGEE. This CDR3 is CASSRGSQYF. CDR3 nucleotides: TGTGCCAGCAGCCGAGGGTCGCAGTACTTC.

The V and J genes are TRBV7-8 and TRBJ2-3; D is unclear. Between the trimmed V and J ends, which lost 5 bases and 6 bases, there was a span of 18 bases. The CDR3 loop spans 15 amino acids. From germline, CDR1 is SGHVS and CDR2 FQNEAQ. The DNA of the CDR3 is TGTGCCAGCAGCCCTAACCGGGTCCCTGGGGATACGCAGTATTTT. Protein product: CASSPNRVPGDTQYF.

The chain has TRBV5-4 and TRBJ2-7, with D possibly matching TRBD1 (6 bases). There are 14 residues in the CDR3. V was trimmed by 2 bases and J by 0 bases, leaving 9 bases between them. CDR1 SGHNT and CDR2 YYREEE come from the germline V gene (reference sequence). The CDR3 sequence is CASSFIQGSYEQYF. The DNA of the CDR3 is TGTGCCAGCAGCTTCATACAGGGCTCCTACGAGCAGTACTTC.

To note about this clone: Other DNA sequences in this sample translate to the same CDR3. The chain uses TRBV27 and TRBJ1-1; tentative D call: TRBD1 (5 bases). The CDR3 consists of 13 residues. V gave up 4 bases and J gave up 5 bases, with 11 bases separating them. Germline V CDR1 and CDR2: MNHEY, SMNVEV (reference sequence). CDR3 loop: CASSSRGGTEAFF. The CDR3 DNA is TGTGCCAGCAGTTCAAGGGGAGGGACTGAAGCTTTCTTT.

Comment on this clone: Other DNA sequences in this sample translate to the same CDR3. The chain carries TRBV12-3 or TRBV12-4 and TRBJ1-6; TRBD1 might be the D (5 bases). The CDR3 length is 13 residues. V lost 2 bases to trimming and J lost 10 bases, with 9 bases between them. The CDR3 bases are TGTGCCAGCAGTTTACAGGGCAACTCACCCCTCCACTTT. This encodes CASSLQGNSPLHF.

The rearrangement uses TRBV7-9 and TRBJ2-1; 10 bases are shared with TRBD2. The germline V gene has CDR1 SEHNR and CDR2 FQNEAQ (reference sequence). Unmatched junction bases numbered 5, after V lost 3 bases and J lost 0 bases. The CDR3 is made up of 17 amino acids. The CDR3 region has the DNA TGTGCCAGCAGCTTCCCACTAGCGGGAAGCTCCTACAATGAGCAGTTCTTC. Its translation is CASSFPLAGSSYNEQFF.

The genes are TRBV2 and TRBJ1-3, with TRBD1 matching over 8 bases. The CDR3 extends over 15 amino acids. With V trimmed by 2 bases and J by 3 bases, 3 bases remained unmatched. Germline lookup yields CDR1 SNHLY and CDR2 FYNNEI. The CDR3 reads CASSEYRGFGNTIYF. CDR3 DNA: TGTGCCAGCAGTGAATACAGGGGGTTTGGAAACACCATATATTTT.

The J gene is TRBJ1-1, the V gene TRBV12-5; D possibly corresponds to TRBD1 (5 bases). V lost 3 bases, J lost 5 bases, and 13 bases lay in between. The CDR3 has 14 amino acids. Germline assignment: CDR1 LGHNT and CDR2 FRNRAP. CDR3 loop: CASGFVGVGTEAFF. CDR3 in DNA: TGTGCTAGTGGTTTTGTAGGGGTCGGGACTGAAGCTTTCTTT.

The chain uses TRBV7-9 and TRBJ1-3; D uncertain. Deletions cut 5 bases from V and 9 bases from J, with 11 bases between. The germline V gene encodes CDR1 SEHNR and CDR2 FQNEAQ (reference sequence). The CDR3 runs 12 residues. The CDR3 spells CASSERLSTIYF. The CDR3 nucleotides read TGTGCCAGCAGCGAGCGTCTGAGCACCATATATTTT.

The genes are TRBV4-2 and TRBJ1-4; perhaps TRBD1 as D (5 bases). The germline V and J ends were trimmed by 0 bases and 4 bases, with 9 bases remaining between them. The length of the CDR3 is 15 residues. In germline, CDR1 is LGHNA, CDR2 YNFKEQ. As DNA, the CDR3 is TGTGCCAGCAGCCAAGAGCGGGGGGTTAATGAAAAACTGTTTTTT. Translated: CASSQERGVNEKLFF.

The rearrangement joins TRBV15 to TRBJ1-2; D uncertain. CDR1 is LNHNV, CDR2 YYDKDF, per germline (reference sequence). Trimming took 8 bases from V and 0 from J, leaving 13 bases between them. The CDR3 is 14 residues long. The CDR3 coding sequence is TGTGCCACCTCGATCGAAAGGCCTAACTATGGCTACACCTTC. Translation: CATSIERPNYGYTF.

This clone was observed once. The chain is built from TRBV12-5 and TRBJ1-6; 7 nucleotides agree with TRBD1. This CDR3 is built from 16 residues. Germline lookup yields CDR1 LGHNT and CDR2 FRNRAP. The trim removed 6 bases at V and 7 bases at J, leaving 12 bases unmatched. This CDR3 is CASGQGGGGVNSPLHF. The CDR3, as DNA: TGTGCTAGTGGCCAGGGGGGCGGGGGAGTCAATTCACCCCTCCACTTT.

V gene TRBV11-2 combines with J gene TRBJ1-5, with TRBD1 matching 7 bases. The CDR3 has 16 amino acids. V dropped 4 bases and J dropped 0; count of bases not matched to a gene: 6. The germline V gene has CDR1 SGHAT and CDR2 FQNNGV. Here the CDR3 reads CASSYYRGDSNQPQHF. The CDR3 DNA reads as TGTGCCAGCAGCTACTACAGGGGAGATAGCAATCAGCCCCAGCATTTT.

The chain is built from TRBV19 and TRBJ1-5; no firm D call. The germline CDR1 and CDR2 sequences are LNHDA and SQIVND (reference sequence). V was clipped by 6 bases and J by 0 bases, with 12 bases between them. CDR3 length: 15 residues. CDR3 coding DNA: TGTGCCAGTAGGGACGGAACTCATAGCAATCAGCCCCAGCATTTT. Encoded protein: CASRDGTHSNQPQHF.

DNA for the CDR3: TGTGCCAGCTCATCGGGTAGGTACACTGAAGCTTTCTTT. Translation: CASSSGRYTEAFF. This chain joins TRBV18 and TRBJ1-1; D call uncertain. The V end lost 5 bases, the J end lost 3 bases, and 10 bases lay between the germline ends. Germline lookup yields CDR1 KGHSH and CDR2 LQKENI. The CDR3 contains 13 residues.

The chain has TRBV5-1 and TRBJ2-1; possibly TRBD1 or TRBD2 for D (7 bases each). The CDR3 is 16 amino acids. CDR1 is SGHRS and CDR2 is YFSETQ in the germline V gene. The ends were cut back, 3 bases at V and 0 bases at J, with 13 bases in the middle. In DNA, the CDR3 is TGCGCCAGCAGCTCCAGGGGGGGGAGCTCCTACAATGAGCAGTTCTTC. This encodes CASSSRGGSSYNEQFF.

This clone was seen just once. The V gene is TRBV7-6, the J gene TRBJ1-1; D not resolved. CDR3 length: 15 residues. V gave up 3 bases and J gave up 1 base, with 12 bases separating them. Germline V lookup: CDR1 SGHVS, CDR2 FNYEAQ. The CDR3 DNA sequence: TGTGCCAGCAGCTTTTCGGCAGGTTCGAACACTGAAGCTTTCTTT. The encoded protein is CASSFSAGSNTEAFF.

The chain links TRBV18 to TRBJ1-5; no reliable D call. The V end was cut by 2 bases, the J end by 4 bases, with 9 bases between. This CDR3 is built from 14 residues. Germline V gives CDR1 KGHSH, CDR2 LQKENI. The CDR3 region is CASSPNNGNQPQHF. The CDR3 region has the DNA TGTGCCAGCTCACCAAACAACGGTAATCAGCCCCAGCATTTT.

CDR3: CASSLYPVSTDTQYF. In DNA form, the CDR3 reads TGTGCCAGCAGTTTATATCCAGTTAGCACAGATACGCAGTATTTT. This chain connects TRBV28 to TRBJ2-3; D unresolved. V was shortened by 1 base and J by 0 bases, with 8 bases between the two germline ends. The V gene's germline CDR1 is MDHEN and CDR2 SYDVKM. This CDR3 spans 15 amino acids.

The rearrangement joins TRBV3-1 (or the pseudogene TRBV3-2) to TRBJ2-7; 7 bases are shared with TRBD1. V gave up 1 base and J gave up 2 bases; unmatched junction bases: 11. Germline CDR1 reads LGHDT; CDR2 reads YNNKEL (reference sequence). This CDR3 is built from 17 residues. The CDR3 protein is CASSQVRSGTVTYEQYF. The CDR3 nucleotides read TGTGCCAGCAGCCAAGTCAGATCCGGGACAGTCACCTACGAGCAGTACTTC.

The gene calls are TRBV5-4 and TRBJ1-2; 7 bases match TRBD1. Trimming at V came to 0 bases and at J to 3 bases, leaving 5 bases not matched to a gene. CDR1 and CDR2 from the germline V gene are SGHNT and YYREEE (reference sequence). The CDR3 extends over 15 amino acids. The CDR3 coding sequence is TGTGCCAGCAGCTTGGTTTCGGGACAGTACTATGGCTACACCTTC. This gives the protein CASSLVSGQYYGYTF.

V usage is TRBV18 and J usage is TRBJ2-3; 8 bases are a match to TRBD1. The V segment lost 5 bases and the J segment 2 bases; nucleotides outside the gene matches: 9. The CDR3 has 16 residues. Germline V CDR1 and CDR2: KGHSH, LQKENI. The CDR3, as DNA: TGTGCCAGCTCAGCCGACAGGGGCCCTGTCACAGATACGCAGTATTTT. This encodes CASSADRGPVTDTQYF.